This TCR beta chain was identified in a study of regulatory T cells in long-lasting Graves disease (dated by TCRdb to the early 2020s). For the study in its entirety: Newly diagnosed Graves' disease patients had taken antithyroid drugs for less than 3 months. The study was registered as a clinical trial and conducted in China. TCR sequencing covered around 13 persistent and approximately 20 newly diagnosed Graves' disease patients, about 35 samples in total. Peripheral blood TCR sequencing and RNA sequencing compared persistent Graves' disease patients with newly diagnosed Graves' disease patients. General findings and caveats noted by the study authors: The authors acknowledged the small sample size as a limitation that may reduce accuracy. Preferential use of TRBV28, TRBJ1-2 and TRBJ2-5 was observed in persistent disease, whereas TRBV20-1 and TRBJ2-1 were favored in newly diagnosed disease. Peripheral blood alone was examined, since thyroid tissue, which constituted the primary lesion, could not be accessed. Persistent patients shared more public clonotypes among themselves (2,741) than newly diagnosed patients did (over 950). Compared with newly diagnosed patients, patients with persistent Graves' disease had lower TCR Shannon entropy and fewer highly expanded clones, which suggests clonal expansion. Only the TCR beta chain was sequenced and analyzed.

There are 13 amino acids in the CDR3, from cysteine to phenylalanine inclusive. This entry keeps only the CDR3 DNA: 39 bases, framed from base 1. Relative to germline, V is 0 bases shorter and J is 8 bases shorter, with 13 bases between their ends. The germline V gene (reference sequence) sets CDR1 to DFQATT and CDR2 to SNEGSKA. This clonotype was counted at least ten times. Its antigen target is currently unknown. Base qualities were left out, and no much larger clone turns up one base away. The sample's time point label, in plain terms: newly diagnosed GD, antithyroid drugs for less than 3 months. For both TCR sequencing and RNA sequencing, RNA was extracted from PBMCs in TRIzol. The diagnosis of Graves' disease was made according to American Thyroid Association guidelines. Patients for the study were recruited at an endocrinology department in Xi'an, China. Each patient gave 7 to 9.5 milliliters of peripheral blood, collected in an EDTA anticoagulant tube. PBMCs were isolated by Ficoll Paque Plus density gradient separation without further T cell sorting. An Agilent 2100 Bioanalyzer and agarose gel were used to check RNA quality, and a NanoDrop 2000 was used to measure RNA concentration.

The library came from multiplex PCR. Reads for this sample came from an Illumina HiSeq 4000. iRepertoire HTBI primers and Arm-PCR amplification of CDR3 regions were used to construct TCR beta libraries. Before sequencing, the PCR products went through gel purification. The study's own analysis went as follows. Across samples, some 62 TRBV and approximately 15 TRBJ segments were identified and used for gene usage analysis of CDR3 amino acid clonotypes. COPE and FqMerger were used to merge the filtered high-quality paired reads into contigs. BLAST was used to align contigs to the IMGT TRBV, TRBD and TRBJ reference genes, and CDR3 was defined following IMGT. Any clonotype with a frequency above 0.1% was classified as a highly expanded clone. Shannon entropy served as the measure of repertoire diversity, while the Gini coefficient captured V-J evenness. A clonotype found in more than one individual was treated as public. TCRdb passed the public sequencing reads through fastp at Q25 and MiXCR, retaining productive beta sequences. Rows are combined by CDR3 protein, so each entry shows the most common genes and DNA. The V and J calls, along with clone size, are taken from TCRdb and not from the paper's own processing. The sample includes about 300,000 distinct CDR3 sequences, with 18% observed a single time. The ten top clones hold about 40% of the sample.

The sample consisted of peripheral blood mononuclear cells (PBMCs), taken at new diagnosis, from a patient treated with antithyroid drugs. The sequence joins TRBV20-1 to TRBJ1-1, with the D gene not confidently named. This TCR came from a female donor with Graves disease. The CDR3 region: CSARDERGIEAFF. The DNA sequence is given as TGCAGTGCTAGAGATGAGAGAGGCATAGAAGCTTTCTTT.